Included here is one T cell receptor (beta chain) sequence, with context. The junction does not match germline at one end; this may be a read error. This specimen comes from a study of blood T cell repertoires in COVID-19. The data were produced by immunoSEQ multiplex PCR, yet TCRdb's version contains in-frame clones alone and is incomplete. The data hold 45,000 or so clones, with approximately 87% observed a single time. The CDR3 has 13 amino acids. CDR1 SEHNR and CDR2 FQNEAQ come from the germline V gene (reference sequence). V is TRBV7-9 and J is TRBJ2-5; D remains unclear. The specimen sequenced was peripheral blood. The clonotype originates from a man in his forties with COVID-19, enrolled during active disease. Here the CDR3 DNA reads TGTACCAGCAGCCCTGGCCACCAAGAGACCCAGTACTTC. This sequence encodes CTSSPGHQETQYF.